The 8 T cell receptor beta chains given below trace back to one sample, sequenced in a study of blood T cells in healthy people across ages. The second PCR ran about 6 to 11 cycles with a sample-barcoded 5' primer and J-beta primers. TCRdb used MiXCR to reprocess the 5' RACE reads, holding one entry per CDR3 protein. The sample lists 750,000 to 950,000 distinct CDR3 sequences; about a quarter were seen once. A further study also used this sample, focusing on T cells of mothers and their children.

The sample comprised blood. Receptors were obtained from a boy between 5 and 17 years old in good health.

This clonotype showed up many times. Its ends do not fully match the called genes, so a read error is possible. This chain uses TRBV5-1 with TRBJ1-1, with D hard to call. CDR1 is SGHRS and CDR2 is YFSETQ in the germline V gene. The length of the CDR3 is 13 residues. The CDR3 reads CASSLAAGTEAFF. The CDR3, as DNA: TGTGCCAGCAGTTTAGCGGCGGGTACTGAAGCTTTCTTT.

This clonotype was seen a handful of times. The rearrangement joins TRBV4-1 to TRBJ2-5; TRBD2 aligns across 8 bases. Losses at the gene ends were 7 bases for V and 3 bases for J; bases not matched to a gene: 7. The CDR3 is 14 residues long. CDR1 is MGHRA, CDR2 YSYEKL, per germline. CDR3 amino acids: CASTRTSGEETQYF. The CDR3 DNA reads as TGCGCCAGCACCCGAACTAGCGGAGAAGAGACCCAGTACTTC.

This clonotype turned up a few times. V gene TRBV5-1 combines with J gene TRBJ1-1; D uncertain. CDR3 length: 14 amino acids. In germline, CDR1 is SGHRS, CDR2 YFSETQ. Trimming removed 0 bases at V and 1 base at J, with 7 bases between. DNA of the CDR3: TGCGCCAGCAGCTTGGCCGCGGGGAACACTGAAGCTTTCTTT. The encoded protein is CASSLAAGNTEAFF.

V is TRBV20-1 and J is TRBJ1-4, with no clear D. Trimming took off 6 bases at V and 8 bases at J, with 13 bases between the two ends. Germline V gene lookup returns CDR1 DFQATT and CDR2 SNEGSKA (reference sequence). The CDR3 length is 12 residues. CDR3 DNA: TGCAGTGCAAGACCCGGACGGGAAAAACTGTTTTTT. Encoded protein: CSARPGREKLFF.

V gene TRBV10-3 combines with J gene TRBJ2-5, with D possibly matching TRBD1 (5 bases). The CDR3 totals 15 residues. V lost 1 base and J lost 3, with 12 bases in between. In germline, CDR1 is ENHRY, CDR2 SYGVKD. CDR3 in DNA: TGTGCCATCAGTGAGTTCCTGGACACCGAAGAGACCCAGTACTTC. It encodes CAISEFLDTEETQYF.

The chain couples TRBV3-1 to TRBJ1-1; no firm D call. Trimming pared 4 bases from V and 1 base from J, leaving 22 bases between. Germline V gene sequence: CDR1 LGHDT, CDR2 YNNKEL (reference sequence). The CDR3 loop spans 18 amino acids. Written as DNA, the CDR3 is TGTGCCAGCAGCCGTATAACTTCGGACGTTAAAGAGAACACTGAAGCTTTCTTT. Amino acid sequence: CASSRITSDVKENTEAFF.

The chain links TRBV10-1 to TRBJ2-5, with 14 bases matching TRBD2. Judging by the DNA end, TRBJ2-1 fits better; the J call may be wrong. Germline V gene lookup returns CDR1 WNHNN and CDR2 SYGVQD (reference sequence). CDR3 length: 19 residues. This CDR3 is CASSESTSGGAPGWDEQFF. The CDR3, as DNA: TGCGCCAGCAGTGAGTCGACTAGCGGGGGGGCCCCTGGCTGGGATGAGCAGTTCTTC.

The chain is built from TRBV15 and TRBJ2-5; tentative D call: TRBD1 (6 bases). The better agreement between TRBJ2-7 and the DNA end casts doubt on the J call. This CDR3 is built from 15 residues. Germline-derived CDR1 and CDR2 are LNHNV and YYDKDF (reference sequence). The CDR3 is CATSRDPGDLYEQYF. CDR3 coding DNA: TGTGCCACCAGCAGAGATCCAGGGGATCTCTACGAGCAGTACTTC.